The 26 T cell receptor beta chains below all came from one sample that was sequenced in a study of glioma-infiltrating T cells. Amplification of TCR alpha and beta CDR3 regions from RNA used iRepertoire nested multiplex PCR. TCRdb fed the multiplex PCR reads into MiXCR, producing one record per CDR3 protein. The profile shows about 140,000 distinct CDR3 sequences, roughly two fifths of them singletons. Sequenced input: glioma tissue, nonneoplastic brain tissue, or PBMCs (not recorded which). These receptors came from a human donor with low-grade glioma or glioblastoma, undergoing nonglioma brain surgery, or in good health (not recorded which).

There are a few counts of this clonotype. The chain combines TRBV6-1 with TRBJ1-5; possibly TRBD1 for D (6 bases). Trimming stripped 6 bases from V and 0 bases from J, with 18 bases between. Germline assignment: CDR1 MNHNS and CDR2 SASEGT. This CDR3 is 17 amino acids long. CDR3 sequence: CASSHHSGTFSNQPQHF. CDR3 DNA sequence: TGTGCCAGCAGCCATCACAGCGGGACATTTAGCAATCAGCCCCAGCATTTT.

This clonotype came up many times. The chain combines TRBV6-1 with TRBJ1-5, with D unresolved. CDR3 length: 13 amino acids. V was trimmed by 5 bases and J by 1 base, leaving 6 bases between them. Germline values: CDR1 MNHNS, CDR2 SASEGT. CDR3 in DNA: TGTGCCAGCAGTCCCGACAGCAATCAGCCCCAGCATTTT. Translation: CASSPDSNQPQHF.

This clonotype was observed at least ten times. In nucleotides, the CDR3 is TGTGCCAGCAGTAGGTGGGATCAGCCCCAGCATTTT. The encoded protein is CASSRWDQPQHF. The gene calls are TRBV28 and TRBJ1-5, with no clear D. V was clipped by 5 bases and J by 5 bases, with 7 bases between them. The germline gives CDR1 MDHEN, CDR2 SYDVKM. The CDR3 contains 12 residues.

The J gene is TRBJ2-7, the V gene TRBV7-2; D is possibly TRBD1 or TRBD2 (5 bases each). Germline values: CDR1 SGHTA, CDR2 FQGNSA. Trimming removed 0 bases at V and 6 bases at J, with 15 bases between. The CDR3 is 15 residues long. This CDR3 is CASSLAGRLGSEQYF. The CDR3, as DNA: TGTGCCAGCAGCTTAGCGGGACGGTTGGGCAGCGAGCAGTACTTC.

This chain links TRBV6-2 or TRBV6-3 with TRBJ1-5; 10 bases line up with TRBD1. The CDR3 is 15 residues long. V shed 6 bases and J 5 bases; nucleotides not matched to a gene: 7. The germline CDR1 and CDR2 sequences are MNHEY and SVGEGT. In DNA, the CDR3 is TGTGCCAGCAGATCCGACGGGACAGGGGATCAGCCCCAGCATTTT. Translating gives CASRSDGTGDQPQHF.

The J gene is TRBJ1-2, the V gene TRBV6-1; D not certain. The CDR3 covers 12 residues. V was shortened by 6 bases and J by 7 bases, with 12 bases between the two germline ends. Germline loops: CDR1 MNHNS, CDR2 SASEGT. The DNA of the CDR3 is TGTGCCAGCAGACTAAACCGTTCTGGCTACACCTTC. Encoded protein: CASRLNRSGYTF.

With regard to this clonotype: Mismatch with germline at one junction end may stem from a read error. This rearrangement joins TRBV27 to TRBJ2-3, with D tentatively TRBD1 or TRBD2 (6 bases each). The CDR3 extends over 14 amino acids. Germline lookup yields CDR1 MNHEY and CDR2 SMNVEV (reference sequence). The CDR3 nucleotides read TGTGCCACCAGTGGGGGGCAGGACACAGATACGCAGTATTTT. This gives the protein CATSGGQDTDTQYF.

On this clonotype: A much larger clone is a single base away; this may be a read error. The V call is TRBV15, the J call TRBJ1-1, with D hard to call. Germline V CDR1 and CDR2: LNHNV, YYDKDF (reference sequence). The CDR3 extends over 15 amino acids. V gave up 2 bases and J gave up 6 bases, with 16 bases separating them. The CDR3 DNA reads as TGTGCCACCAGCAGATATCGGGCGAGGACCTCTGAAGCTTTCTTT. The encoded protein is CATSRYRARTSEAFF. The variable domain in full, with the rest retrieved from reference TRBV15 and TRBJ1-1, is DAMVIQNPRYQVTQFGKPVTLSCSQTLNHNVMYWYQQKSSQAPKLLFHYYDKDFNNEADTPDNFQSRRPNTSFCFLDIRSPGLGDTAMYLCATSRYRARTSEAFFGQGTRLTVV.

This clonotype was found a few times. This chain uses TRBV6-2 or TRBV6-3 with TRBJ2-1; D gene ambiguous. V was pared by 0 bases and J by 7 bases, with 10 bases between. Germline V gene sequence: CDR1 MNHEY, CDR2 SVGEGT. The CDR3 loop spans 14 amino acids. The CDR3, as DNA: TGTGCCAGCAGTTACTCGAGTCTCGGAAATGAGCAGTTCTTC. Its protein product is CASSYSSLGNEQFF.

The rearrangement uses TRBV6-1 and TRBJ2-7, with 9 bases identical to TRBD1. Germline V gene lookup returns CDR1 MNHNS and CDR2 SASEGT. The V and J ends lost 3 bases and 2 bases, in that order; junction bases with no gene match: 5. This CDR3 contains 15 residues. CDR3 coding DNA: TGTGCCAGCAGTGACCGGGACAGGGCGACCTACGAGCAGTACTTC. Its protein product is CASSDRDRATYEQYF.

DNA of the CDR3: TGTGCCAGCAGCACCGGGGGTACCTATGGCTACACCTTC. It yields the protein CASSTGGTYGYTF. The chain employs TRBV3-1 and TRBJ1-2, with D possibly being TRBD1 (5 bases). This CDR3 has 13 residues. Trimming shortened V by 5 bases and J by 4 bases, and 11 bases separated the two germline ends. Germline V gene sequence: CDR1 LGHDT, CDR2 YNNKEL (reference sequence).

The chain joins TRBV6-6 to TRBJ1-1; D is ambiguous. This CDR3 has 15 residues. Trimming stripped 0 bases from V and 0 bases from J, with 8 bases between. CDR1 is MNHNY and CDR2 is SVGAGI in the germline V gene (reference sequence). The CDR3 loop reads CASSYSTFMNTEAFF. CDR3 nucleotide sequence: TGTGCCAGCAGTTACTCAACCTTTATGAACACTGAAGCTTTCTTT.

The chain has TRBV18 and TRBJ2-3; tentatively, D is TRBD2 (7 bases). Between the trimmed V and J ends, which lost 3 bases and 6 bases, there was a span of 13 bases. In germline, CDR1 is KGHSH, CDR2 LQKENI. The CDR3 is 14 amino acids. The chain's CDR3 is CASSPLGGRDTQYF. The CDR3 coding sequence is TGTGCCAGCTCACCTTTGGGGGGGCGGGATACGCAGTATTTT.

The chain recombines TRBV20-1 with TRBJ2-3; TRBD1 matches at 8 bases. Germline CDR1 DFQATT, CDR2 SNEGSKA (reference sequence). This CDR3 spans 14 amino acids. Losses at the gene ends were 6 bases for V and 7 bases for J; bases not matched to a gene: 12. The CDR3 sequence is CSALDREGGYTQYF. In DNA, the CDR3 is TGCAGTGCCTTGGACAGGGAAGGTGGGTATACGCAGTATTTT.

The genes are TRBV7-9 and TRBJ2-7; possible D gene TRBD2, 6 bases. Germline CDR1 reads SEHNR; CDR2 reads FQNEAQ (reference sequence). V lost 4 bases and J 2 bases, leaving 6 bases between the germline ends. CDR3 size: 12 residues. The CDR3 loop is CASSSGAYEQYF. The CDR3, as DNA: TGTGCCAGCAGCTCGGGGGCCTACGAGCAGTACTTC.

The J gene is TRBJ2-3, the V gene TRBV4-1, with 8 bases fitting TRBD2. After removal of 4 bases from V and 3 bases from J, the junction contained 6 bases not matched to a gene. Looked up from germline, CDR1 is MGHRA and CDR2 is YSYEKL. The CDR3 length is 15 residues. This CDR3 reads CASSPRLARTDTQYF. The CDR3 bases are TGCGCCAGCAGCCCACGACTAGCGAGGACAGATACGCAGTATTTT.

The DNA for the CDR3 is TGTGCCAGCAATTCTGCGGACAGCTCCTACGAGCAGTACTTC. Translation gives CASNSADSSYEQYF. This chain links TRBV6-2 or TRBV6-3 with TRBJ2-7; perhaps TRBD1 as D (6 bases). The CDR3 extends over 14 amino acids. CDR1 and CDR2 from the germline V gene are MNHEY and SVGEGT. Trimming pared 7 bases from V and 0 bases from J, leaving 13 bases between.

This clonotype is medium-sized (0.01 to 0.1%). The rearrangement uses TRBV6-1 and TRBJ1-1; D call uncertain. Per germline, CDR1 MNHNS and CDR2 SASEGT. The V gene lost 6 bases and the J gene lost 4 bases, with 9 bases spanning the gap. The CDR3 is made up of 12 amino acids. The chain's CDR3 is CASRGSPTEAFF. CDR3 DNA: TGTGCCAGCAGGGGTTCTCCCACTGAAGCTTTCTTT.

This clonotype appeared a single time. The rearrangement joins TRBV20-1 to TRBJ1-2; no firm D call. V lost 4 bases, J lost 3 bases, and 6 bases lay in between. CDR3 length: 11 amino acids. The germline gives CDR1 DFQATT, CDR2 SNEGSKA (reference sequence). CDR3 in DNA: TGCAGTGCTAATGGGTACTATGGCTACACCTTC. It yields the protein CSANGYYGYTF.

As DNA, the CDR3 is TGTGCCGTCCGGGACAGGGTGGATGAAAAACTGTTTTTT. It specifies CAVRDRVDEKLFF. This sequence joins TRBV10-3 and TRBJ1-4, with TRBD1 matching 9 bases. Germline CDR1 and CDR2: ENHRY and SYGVKD. Trimming removed 11 bases from V and 6 bases from J; junction bases left unmatched: 7. This CDR3 contains 13 residues.

The J gene is TRBJ2-1, the V gene TRBV4-1; TRBD1 matches at 10 bases. The CDR3 extends over 16 amino acids. Per germline, CDR1 MGHRA and CDR2 YSYEKL. Unmatched junction bases numbered 8, after V lost 1 base and J lost 8 bases. The CDR3 DNA reads TGCGCCAGCAGCCAAGGGCCGGGACAGGGGAATTATGAGCAGTTCTTC. It encodes CASSQGPGQGNYEQFF.

The chain uses TRBV27 and TRBJ2-7, with 16 bases identical to TRBD2. Germline lookup yields CDR1 MNHEY and CDR2 SMNVEV (reference sequence). This CDR3 contains 18 residues. V lost 5 bases, J lost 4 bases, and 11 bases stayed unmatched. Here the CDR3 reads CASSDSGLAGGPRYEQYF. In DNA form, the CDR3 reads TGTGCCAGCAGTGACTCGGGACTAGCGGGAGGGCCTAGGTACGAGCAGTACTTC.

This clonotype was counted ten times or more. V usage is TRBV6-6 and J usage is TRBJ1-1, with D hard to call. The CDR3 runs 13 residues. The ends were cut back, 2 bases at V and 13 bases at J, with 17 bases in the middle. The germline gives CDR1 MNHNY, CDR2 SVGAGI (reference sequence). The CDR3 loop is CASSYVDPPLVFF. The CDR3, as DNA: TGTGCCAGCAGTTACGTGGACCCACCGCTTGTTTTCTTT.

This clonotype was seen a handful of times. J is TRBJ2-1 and V is TRBV6-1; a weak D match, TRBD2 (6 bases). CDR3 length equals 13 residues. Germline CDR1 and CDR2: MNHNS and SASEGT. V gave up 6 bases and J gave up 4 bases, with 10 bases separating them. The CDR3 sequence: CASRYGGYNEQFF. Here the CDR3 DNA reads TGTGCCAGCAGGTACGGGGGTTACAATGAGCAGTTCTTC.

This clonotype was seen more than once but under ten times. The chain recombines TRBV20-1 with TRBJ2-5, with D tentatively TRBD2 (6 bases). Germline loops: CDR1 DFQATT, CDR2 SNEGSKA (reference sequence). The CDR3 extends over 12 amino acids. Trimming removed 6 bases from V and 1 base from J, with 9 bases in between. The CDR3 here is CSAWGVQETQYF. In nucleotides, the CDR3 is TGCAGTGCGTGGGGGGTCCAAGAGACCCAGTACTTC.

The rearrangement uses TRBV19 and TRBJ1-5, with a weak D call TRBD1 (6 bases). Germline CDR1 LNHDA, CDR2 SQIVND (reference sequence). This CDR3 region has 15 residues. V dropped 8 bases and J dropped 5 bases, with 19 bases sitting between them. CDR3 bases: TGTGCCAGTCGAGAGGGGGGGCGCCCCCATCAGCCCCAGCATTTT. Amino acid sequence: CASREGGRPHQPQHF. Combining the CDR3 with reference TRBV19 and TRBJ1-5 gives the whole variable domain DGGITQSPKYLFRKEGQNVTLSCEQNLNHDAMYWYRQDPGQGLRLIYYSQIVNDFQKGDIAEGYSVSREKKESFPLTVTSAQKNPTAFYLCASREGGRPHQPQHFGDGTRLSIL.